These 8 T cell receptor beta chains were all obtained from the same sample, sequenced in a study of vaccination effects on CD4 cells after COVID-19. TCRdb's copy holds only in-frame clones and misses some; the assay was immunoSEQ multiplex PCR. The sample has fewer than 15,000 clones, around 78% seen once. The antigens these receptors bind are not known. Sequencing was preceded by expansion of antigen-specific CD4+ T cells with viral peptide pools in the ViraFEST assay. Subsequent to less than twelve days of culture, CD4+ T cells were isolated. The person had a PCR-confirmed SARS-CoV-2 infection during March to December 2020. Two-dose BNT162b2 or mRNA-1273 vaccination was given to participants. This specimen was CD4+ T cells from PBMCs cultured with HCoV-NL63 spike peptides, taken after COVID-19 vaccination. The source is a human donor who had a prior SARS-CoV-2 infection.

This chain joins TRBV3-1 (or the pseudogene TRBV3-2) and TRBJ2-7, with 10 bases matching TRBD2. This CDR3 region has 15 residues. The V and J ends lost 4 bases and 4 bases, in that order; junction bases with no gene match: 7. CDR1 LGHDT and CDR2 YNNKEL come from the germline V gene (reference sequence). The CDR3 region is CASSPLTSGEYEQYF. The CDR3 nucleotides read TGTGCCAGCAGCCCCCTTACTAGCGGGGAGTACGAGCAGTACTTC.

The V call is TRBV7-2, the J call TRBJ1-1; D not resolved. The V gene lost 2 bases and the J gene lost 7 bases, with 17 bases spanning the gap. This CDR3 is built from 15 residues. The germline V gene has CDR1 SGHTA and CDR2 FQGNSA. The CDR3 DNA sequence: TGTGCCAGCAGCTTACGCGTCACAGCCCCCGGTGAAGCTTTCTTT. As protein: CASSLRVTAPGEAFF.

This rearrangement joins TRBV5-1 to TRBJ2-3, with 8 bases identical to TRBD2. Losses at the gene ends were 0 bases for V and 6 bases for J; bases not matched to a gene: 15. The CDR3 is made up of 18 amino acids. Germline CDR1 SGHRS, CDR2 YFSETQ. This CDR3 is CASSLVGLNGGAWDTQYF. The CDR3 DNA reads as TGCGCCAGCAGCTTGGTCGGTCTTAACGGGGGGGCATGGGATACGCAGTATTTT.

The table lists this clone with a few counts. The rearrangement links TRBV7-2 to TRBJ1-2; 7 positions match TRBD1. CDR3 length: 14 residues. CDR1 is SGHTA and CDR2 is FQGNSA in the germline V gene. The trim removed 5 bases at V and 5 bases at J, leaving 8 bases unmatched. The CDR3 loop reads CASSPQTGSYGYTF. The DNA for the CDR3 is TGTGCCAGCAGCCCACAGACAGGGAGTTATGGCTACACCTTC. Based on the CDR3 plus reference TRBV7-2 and TRBJ1-2, the full variable domain is GAGVSQSPSNKVTEKGKDVELRCDPISGHTALYWYRQSLGQGLEFLIYFQGNSAPDKSGLPSDRFSAERTGGSVSTLTIQRTQQEDSAVYLCASSPQTGSYGYTFGSGTRLTVV.

The CDR3 reads CASSEQGRGNTEAFF. In DNA, the CDR3 is TGTGCCAGCAGTGAACAGGGACGGGGGAACACTGAAGCTTTCTTT. The chain combines TRBV2 with TRBJ1-1; possibly TRBD1 for D (5 bases). The CDR3 length is 15 residues. Trimming pared 2 bases from V and 1 base from J, leaving 11 bases between. CDR1 and CDR2 from the germline V gene are SNHLY and FYNNEI. Combining the CDR3 with reference TRBV2 and TRBJ1-1 gives the whole variable domain EPEVTQTPSHQVTQMGQEVILRCVPISNHLYFYWYRQILGQKVEFLVSFYNNEISEKSEIFDDQFSVERPDGSNFTLKIRSTKLEDSAMYFCASSEQGRGNTEAFFGQGTRLTVV.

J is TRBJ1-2 and V is TRBV14; D not resolved. CDR1 and CDR2 from the germline V gene are SGHDN and FVKESK. Between the trimmed V and J ends, which lost 0 bases and 4 bases, there was a span of 12 bases. CDR3 length: 15 amino acids. DNA of the CDR3: TGTGCCAGCAGCCAAGATACGGGATACCTCTATGGCTACACCTTC. Translation: CASSQDTGYLYGYTF. The full variable domain, with the rest looked up from reference TRBV14 and TRBJ1-2, is EAGVTQFPSHSVIEKGQTVTLRCDPISGHDNLYWYRRVMGKEIKFLLHFVKESKQDESGMPNNRFLAERTGGTYSTLKVQPAELEDSGVYFCASSQDTGYLYGYTFGSGTRLTVV.

This clone was detected only a few times. The CDR3 loop is CAIGGSGRAEAFF. Here the CDR3 DNA reads TGTGCCATCGGAGGGAGCGGGCGCGCTGAAGCTTTCTTT. V usage is TRBV10-3 and J usage is TRBJ1-1; unclear D gene. The CDR3 loop spans 13 amino acids. The V gene lost 8 bases and the J gene lost 6 bases, with 16 bases spanning the gap. The germline V gene encodes CDR1 ENHRY and CDR2 SYGVKD.

The J gene is TRBJ2-3, the V gene TRBV7-2; D perhaps matches TRBD1 (6 bases). Germline V gene sequence: CDR1 SGHTA, CDR2 FQGNSA. CDR3 length equals 13 residues. V lost 5 bases and J 5 bases, leaving 11 bases between the germline ends. The CDR3 DNA reads as TGTGCCAGCAGCCAGGGGCCGAGAGATACGCAGTATTTT. Translated, it gives CASSQGPRDTQYF.